Listed below are T cell receptor beta chains from one sample, sequenced in a study of beta chain features in type 1 diabetes. Sequenced by immunoSEQ multiplex PCR; TCRdb stores in-frame clones only, minus some. The sample gives a few hundred thousand clones, around 9.6% of which show up once; approximately 0.55% is in the top ten. Sequences were obtained from central memory CD4+ T cells from blood. Receptors originate from a man aged 25-45 years with type 1 diabetes. CDR3s include the opening cysteine and the closing phenylalanine or tryptophan. Each record gives: V gene, D gene, CDR3 protein. D genes are given only for firm matches.

v_call: TRBV10-3
d_call: TRBD2
cdr3_aa: CAISSLASGFTDTQYF

v_call: TRBV7-8
d_call: -
cdr3_aa: CASSLTYPGGTQYF

v_call: TRBV30
d_call: -
cdr3_aa: CAWSVQGNTEAFF

v_call: TRBV5-1
d_call: -
cdr3_aa: CASSLDLSYNEQFF

v_call: TRBV4-1
d_call: TRBD2
cdr3_aa: CASSQGSSGSTDTQYF

v_call: TRBV19
d_call: -
cdr3_aa: CASSIGTGNYGYTF

v_call: TRBV7-2
d_call: -
cdr3_aa: CASSFFSGAEGYTF

v_call: TRBV9
d_call: TRBD2
cdr3_aa: CASSSTIVAGEGEQYF

v_call: TRBV28
d_call: TRBD1
cdr3_aa: CASRPGQGREKLFF

v_call: TRBV7-9
d_call: -
cdr3_aa: CASSLAQYTYEQYF

v_call: TRBV10-3
d_call: TRBD1
cdr3_aa: CAIRGQTEAFF

v_call: TRBV6-5
d_call: -
cdr3_aa: CASSYSYNLNQPQHF

v_call: TRBV30
d_call: TRBD2
cdr3_aa: CAWSRGVEQYF

v_call: TRBV5-1
d_call: -
cdr3_aa: CASSYGRAAHEQYF

v_call: TRBV5-1
d_call: TRBD2
cdr3_aa: CASSLLAGEREQFF

v_call: TRBV6-5
d_call: TRBD1
cdr3_aa: CASRAQGLGQPQHF

v_call: TRBV6-5
d_call: -
cdr3_aa: CASSRDYQETQYF

v_call: TRBV5-1
d_call: -
cdr3_aa: CASSPAVGPGKGKGETQYF

v_call: TRBV10-3
d_call: TRBD1
cdr3_aa: CAVRLGTGGLANYGYTF

v_call: TRBV9
d_call: -
cdr3_aa: CASSVEAFDDNEQFF

v_call: TRBV5-6
d_call: -
cdr3_aa: CASSLIFIDTGELFF

v_call: TRBV27
d_call: -
cdr3_aa: CASRTTGFFTDTQYF

v_call: TRBV27
d_call: TRBD2
cdr3_aa: CASSRAGTSVSYEQYF

v_call: TRBV7-8
d_call: -
cdr3_aa: CASSLRQSYNEQFF

v_call: TRBV6-5
d_call: -
cdr3_aa: CASSRGGTQYF

v_call: TRBV6-6
d_call: -
cdr3_aa: CASSYLRETQYF

v_call: TRBV28
d_call: -
cdr3_aa: CASSWTLSEAFF

v_call: TRBV14
d_call: -
cdr3_aa: CASSQVMSYNEQFF

v_call: TRBV6-6
d_call: -
cdr3_aa: CASSFAGKETQYF

v_call: TRBV6-1
d_call: -
cdr3_aa: CASSATQNTEAFF

v_call: TRBV10-3
d_call: TRBD1
cdr3_aa: CAISTTGWDSGYGYTF

v_call: TRBV7-2
d_call: -
cdr3_aa: CASRRTTGTLFNEQFF

v_call: TRBV30
d_call: TRBD1
cdr3_aa: CAWSLRDRGYGYTF

v_call: TRBV2
d_call: -
cdr3_aa: CASSPQGMGGNQPQHF

v_call: TRBV7-6
d_call: -
cdr3_aa: CASSLAAGIPDEAFF

v_call: TRBV4-3
d_call: -
cdr3_aa: CASSQDPPSPSGTDTQYF

v_call: TRBV6-5
d_call: -
cdr3_aa: CASIPVGEGTEAFF

v_call: TRBV5-6
d_call: -
cdr3_aa: CASSPNFGQALTEAFF

v_call: TRBV27
d_call: -
cdr3_aa: CASSFTSRETQYF

v_call: TRBV15
d_call: TRBD1
cdr3_aa: CATSRGTGDNQPQHF

v_call: TRBV10-3
d_call: TRBD2
cdr3_aa: CAISQTSGRAGADTQYF

v_call: TRBV2
d_call: -
cdr3_aa: CASSEPRGGRGSTGELFF

v_call: TRBV5-4
d_call: -
cdr3_aa: CASSPGTDIYEQYF

v_call: TRBV14
d_call: -
cdr3_aa: CASSRSRAGGNTIYF

v_call: TRBV14
d_call: -
cdr3_aa: CASSQDRAAQETQYF

v_call: TRBV7-6
d_call: -
cdr3_aa: CASSLVRGEQGNEQFF

v_call: TRBV15
d_call: -
cdr3_aa: CATSRDHAGLKYF

v_call: TRBV5-1
d_call: TRBD1
cdr3_aa: CASSMMTGASYEQYF

v_call: TRBV5-4
d_call: TRBD2
cdr3_aa: CASSQRLAGGADTQYF

v_call: TRBV29-1
d_call: TRBD1
cdr3_aa: CSEMTGGGDEQFF

v_call: TRBV10-3
d_call: -
cdr3_aa: CAISENTEAFF

v_call: TRBV27
d_call: -
cdr3_aa: CASSPGNNYGYTF

v_call: TRBV7-6
d_call: -
cdr3_aa: CASSLEGRSYQPQHF